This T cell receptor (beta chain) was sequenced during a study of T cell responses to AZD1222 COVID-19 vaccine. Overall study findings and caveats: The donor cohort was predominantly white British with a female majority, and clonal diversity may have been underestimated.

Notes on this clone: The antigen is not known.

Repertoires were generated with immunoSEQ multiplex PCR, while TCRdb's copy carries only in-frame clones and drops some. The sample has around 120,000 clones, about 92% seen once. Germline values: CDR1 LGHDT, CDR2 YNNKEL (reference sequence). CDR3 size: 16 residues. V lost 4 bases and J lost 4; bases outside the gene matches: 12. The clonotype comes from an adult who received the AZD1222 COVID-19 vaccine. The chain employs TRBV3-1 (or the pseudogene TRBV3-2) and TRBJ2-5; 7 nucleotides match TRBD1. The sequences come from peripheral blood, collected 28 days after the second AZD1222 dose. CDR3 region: CASSPGPGTAGETQYF. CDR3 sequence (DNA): TGTGCCAGCAGCCCCGGCCCCGGGACAGCTGGAGAGACCCAGTACTTC.